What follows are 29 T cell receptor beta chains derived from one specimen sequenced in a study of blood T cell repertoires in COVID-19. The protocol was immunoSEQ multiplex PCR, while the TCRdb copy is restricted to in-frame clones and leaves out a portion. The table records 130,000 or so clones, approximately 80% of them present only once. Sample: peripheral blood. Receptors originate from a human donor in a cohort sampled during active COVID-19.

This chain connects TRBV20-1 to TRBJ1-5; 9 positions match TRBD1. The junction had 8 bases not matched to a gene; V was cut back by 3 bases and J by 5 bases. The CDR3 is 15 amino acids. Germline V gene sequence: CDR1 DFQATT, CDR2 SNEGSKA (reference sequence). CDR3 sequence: CSASSNRGLHQPQHF. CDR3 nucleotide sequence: TGCAGTGCTAGTTCAAACAGGGGGCTTCATCAGCCCCAGCATTTT.

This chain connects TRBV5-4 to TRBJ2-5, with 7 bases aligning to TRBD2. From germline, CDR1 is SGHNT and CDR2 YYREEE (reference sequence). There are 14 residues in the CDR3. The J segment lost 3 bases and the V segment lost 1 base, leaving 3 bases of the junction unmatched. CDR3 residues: CASSLTSVKETQYF. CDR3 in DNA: TGTGCCAGCAGCTTGACTAGCGTGAAAGAGACCCAGTACTTC.

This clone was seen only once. This CDR3 reads CASSLVPPGPGDTEAFF. The CDR3 DNA is TGCGCCAGCAGCTTGGTCCCCCCCGGGCCGGGGGACACTGAAGCTTTCTTT. This sequence joins TRBV5-1 and TRBJ1-1; D may be TRBD1 (5 bases). With 0 bases removed from V and 3 bases from J, the gap between germline ends came to 18 bases. The germline V gene has CDR1 SGHRS and CDR2 YFSETQ. The CDR3 extends over 17 amino acids.

The CDR3 is CASSLGGATTYNEQFF. CDR3 bases: TGTGCCAGCAGCTTGGGGGGGGCCACAACCTACAATGAGCAGTTCTTC. The chain uses TRBV7-9 and TRBJ2-1; tentatively, D is TRBD2 (7 bases). Trimming shortened V by 3 bases and J by 2 bases, and 14 bases separated the two germline ends. CDR1 is SEHNR and CDR2 is FQNEAQ in the germline V gene (reference sequence). This CDR3 has 16 amino acids.

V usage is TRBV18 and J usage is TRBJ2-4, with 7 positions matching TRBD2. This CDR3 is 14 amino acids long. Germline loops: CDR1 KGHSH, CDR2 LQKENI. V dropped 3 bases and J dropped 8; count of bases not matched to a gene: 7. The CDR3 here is CASSPGGNSDIQYF. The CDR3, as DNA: TGTGCCAGCTCACCGGGGGGGAACAGTGACATTCAGTACTTC.

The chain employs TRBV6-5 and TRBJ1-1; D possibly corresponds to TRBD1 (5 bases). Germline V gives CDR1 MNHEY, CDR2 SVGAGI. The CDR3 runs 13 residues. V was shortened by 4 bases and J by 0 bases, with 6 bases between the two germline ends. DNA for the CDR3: TGTGCCAGCAGTTTACAGGTGAACACTGAAGCTTTCTTT. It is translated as CASSLQVNTEAFF.

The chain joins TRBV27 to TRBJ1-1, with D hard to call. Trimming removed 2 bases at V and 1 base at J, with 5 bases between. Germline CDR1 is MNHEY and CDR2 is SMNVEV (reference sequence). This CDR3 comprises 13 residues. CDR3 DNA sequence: TGTGCCAGCAGTTTAAGACAGAACACTGAAGCTTTCTTT. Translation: CASSLRQNTEAFF.

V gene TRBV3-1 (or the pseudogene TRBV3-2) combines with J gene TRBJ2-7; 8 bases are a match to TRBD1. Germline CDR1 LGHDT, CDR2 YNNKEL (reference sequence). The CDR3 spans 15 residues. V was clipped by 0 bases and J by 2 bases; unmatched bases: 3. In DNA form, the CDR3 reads TGTGCCAGCAGCCAAGATTGGACAGGGACCTACGAGCAGTACTTC. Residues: CASSQDWTGTYEQYF.

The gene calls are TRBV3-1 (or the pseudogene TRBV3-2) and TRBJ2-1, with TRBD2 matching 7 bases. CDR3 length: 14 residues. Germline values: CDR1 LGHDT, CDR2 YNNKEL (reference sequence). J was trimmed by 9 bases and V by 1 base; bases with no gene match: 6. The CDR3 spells CASSQGGGVGEQFF. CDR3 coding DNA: TGTGCCAGCAGCCAAGGGGGAGGGGTTGGTGAGCAGTTCTTC.

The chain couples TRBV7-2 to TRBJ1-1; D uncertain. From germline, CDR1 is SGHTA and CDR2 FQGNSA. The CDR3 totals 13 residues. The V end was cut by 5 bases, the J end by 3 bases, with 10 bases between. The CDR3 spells CASSLTRDTEAFF. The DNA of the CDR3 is TGTGCCAGCAGCCTGACTCGGGACACTGAAGCTTTCTTT.

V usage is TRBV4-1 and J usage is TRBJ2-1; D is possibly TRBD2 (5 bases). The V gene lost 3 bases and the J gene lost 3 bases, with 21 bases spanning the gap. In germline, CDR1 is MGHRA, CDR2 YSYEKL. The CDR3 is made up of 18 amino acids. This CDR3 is CASSHSPVTSDFYNEQFF. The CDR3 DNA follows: TGCGCCAGCAGCCACAGCCCCGTCACTAGTGACTTCTACAATGAGCAGTTCTTC.

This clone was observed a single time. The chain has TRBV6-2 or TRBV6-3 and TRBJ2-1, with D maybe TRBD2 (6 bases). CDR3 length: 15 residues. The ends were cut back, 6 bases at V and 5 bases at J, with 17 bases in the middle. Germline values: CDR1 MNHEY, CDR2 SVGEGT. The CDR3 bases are TGTGCCAGCAGCCCCCCGGGGGATCTGGACAATGAGCAGTTCTTC. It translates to CASSPPGDLDNEQFF.

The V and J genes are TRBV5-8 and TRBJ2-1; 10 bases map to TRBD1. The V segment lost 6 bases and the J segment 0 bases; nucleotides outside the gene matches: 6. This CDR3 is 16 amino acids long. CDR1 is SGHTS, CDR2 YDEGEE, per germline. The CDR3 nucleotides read TGTGCCAGCATTAGTAGGACAGGGGGCTCCTACAATGAGCAGTTCTTC. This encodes CASISRTGGSYNEQFF.

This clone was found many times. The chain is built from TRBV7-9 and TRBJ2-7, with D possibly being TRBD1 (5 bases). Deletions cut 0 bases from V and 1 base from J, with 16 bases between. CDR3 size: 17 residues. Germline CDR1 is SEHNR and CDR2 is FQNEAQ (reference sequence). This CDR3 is CASSLAPSGHWSYEQYF. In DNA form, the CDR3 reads TGTGCCAGCAGCTTAGCTCCCTCAGGGCACTGGTCCTACGAGCAGTACTTC.

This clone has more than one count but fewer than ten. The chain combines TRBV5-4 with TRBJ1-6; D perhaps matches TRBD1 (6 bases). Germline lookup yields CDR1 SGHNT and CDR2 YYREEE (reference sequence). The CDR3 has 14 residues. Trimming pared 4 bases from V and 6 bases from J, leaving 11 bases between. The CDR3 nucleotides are TGTGCCAGCAGCCTGCGGACAGCTAATTCACCCCTCCACTTT. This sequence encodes CASSLRTANSPLHF.

CDR3 nucleotides: TGTGCCAGCAGCCACCGGGGGCCCCAGCATTTT. Encoded protein: CASSHRGPQHF. V is TRBV12-1 and J is TRBJ1-5. TRBV12-1 is tagged as a pseudogene. The CDR3 has 11 amino acids.

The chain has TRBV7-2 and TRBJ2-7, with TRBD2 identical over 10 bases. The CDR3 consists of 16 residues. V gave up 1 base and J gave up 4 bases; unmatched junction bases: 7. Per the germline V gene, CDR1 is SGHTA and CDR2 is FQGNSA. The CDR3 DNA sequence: TGTGCCAGCAGCTTAGGCCTAGCGGGAGCCCCTTACGAGCAGTACTTC. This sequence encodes CASSLGLAGAPYEQYF.

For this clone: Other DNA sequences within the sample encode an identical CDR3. The CDR3 region has the DNA TGTGCCAGCAGCTTACAAGGGAGCTCCTACAATGAGCAGTTCTTC. This gives the protein CASSLQGSSYNEQFF. The chain employs TRBV7-2 and TRBJ2-1; D possibly corresponds to TRBD2 (5 bases). Germline-derived CDR1 and CDR2 are SGHTA and FQGNSA. The ends were cut back, 2 bases at V and 0 bases at J, with 8 bases in the middle. The CDR3 spans 15 residues.

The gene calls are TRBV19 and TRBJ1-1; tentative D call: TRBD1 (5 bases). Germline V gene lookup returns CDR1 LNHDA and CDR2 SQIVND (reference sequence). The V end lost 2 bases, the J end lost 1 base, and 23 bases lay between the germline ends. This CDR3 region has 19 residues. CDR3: CASSIISFGQGVRNTEAFF. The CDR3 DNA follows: TGTGCCAGTAGTATAATCTCATTTGGGCAGGGCGTACGGAACACTGAAGCTTTCTTT.

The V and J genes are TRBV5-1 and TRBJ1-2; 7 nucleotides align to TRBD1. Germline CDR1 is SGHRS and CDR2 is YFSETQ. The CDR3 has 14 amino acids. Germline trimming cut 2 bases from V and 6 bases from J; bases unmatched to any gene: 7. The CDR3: CASSLGGGRDGYTF. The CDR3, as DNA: TGCGCCAGCAGCTTAGGAGGGGGCAGGGATGGCTACACCTTC.

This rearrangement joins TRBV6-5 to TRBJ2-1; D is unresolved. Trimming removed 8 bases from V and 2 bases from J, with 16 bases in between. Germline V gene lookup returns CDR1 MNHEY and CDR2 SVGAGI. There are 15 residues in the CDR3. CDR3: CASQKFTATYNEQFF. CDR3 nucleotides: TGTGCCAGCCAGAAATTTACCGCAACCTACAATGAGCAGTTCTTC.

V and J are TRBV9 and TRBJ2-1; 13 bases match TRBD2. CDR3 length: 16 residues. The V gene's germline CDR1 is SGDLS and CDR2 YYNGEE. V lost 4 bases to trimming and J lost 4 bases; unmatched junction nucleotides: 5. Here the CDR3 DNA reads TGTGCCAGCAGCCCCACTAGCGGGGGGGGGTACAATGAGCAGTTCTTC. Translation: CASSPTSGGGYNEQFF. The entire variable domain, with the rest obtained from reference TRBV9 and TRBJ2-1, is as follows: DSGVTQTPKHLITATGQRVTLRCSPRSGDLSVYWYQQSLDQGLQFLIQYYNGEERAKGNILERFSAQQFPDLHSELNLSSLELGDSALYFCASSPTSGGGYNEQFFGPGTRLTVL.

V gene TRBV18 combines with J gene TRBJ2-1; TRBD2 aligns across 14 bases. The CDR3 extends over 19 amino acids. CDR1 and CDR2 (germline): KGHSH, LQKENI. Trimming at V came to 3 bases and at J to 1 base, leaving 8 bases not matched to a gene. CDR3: CASSPGTSGSAGSYNEQFF. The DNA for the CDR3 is TGTGCCAGCTCACCCGGGACTAGCGGGAGTGCGGGTTCCTACAATGAGCAGTTCTTC.

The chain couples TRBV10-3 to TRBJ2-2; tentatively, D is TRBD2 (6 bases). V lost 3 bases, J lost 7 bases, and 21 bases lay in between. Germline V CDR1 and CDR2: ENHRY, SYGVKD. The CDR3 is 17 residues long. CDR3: CAISDPGEASTGGELFF. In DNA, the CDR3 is TGTGCCATCAGTGACCCGGGGGAGGCCTCTACGGGCGGGGAGCTGTTTTTT.

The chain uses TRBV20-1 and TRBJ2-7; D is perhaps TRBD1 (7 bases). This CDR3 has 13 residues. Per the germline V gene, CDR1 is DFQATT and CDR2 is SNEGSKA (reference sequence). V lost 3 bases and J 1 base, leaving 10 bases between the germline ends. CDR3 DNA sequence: TGCAGTGCTAGTGCAGGGGGGTCCTACGAGCAGTACTTC. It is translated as CSASAGGSYEQYF.

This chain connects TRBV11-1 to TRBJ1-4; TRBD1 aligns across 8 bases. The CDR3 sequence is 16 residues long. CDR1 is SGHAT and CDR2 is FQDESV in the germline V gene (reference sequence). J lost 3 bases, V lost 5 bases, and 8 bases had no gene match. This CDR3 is CASSGQGRSPNEKLFF. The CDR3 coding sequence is TGTGCCAGCAGCGGACAGGGAAGGTCGCCTAATGAAAAACTGTTTTTT. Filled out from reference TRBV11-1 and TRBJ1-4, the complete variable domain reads EAEVAQSPRYKITEKSQAVAFWCDPISGHATLYWYRQILGQGPELLVQFQDESVVDDSQLPKDRFSAERLKGVDSTLKIQPAELGDSAMYLCASSGQGRSPNEKLFFGSGTQLSVL.

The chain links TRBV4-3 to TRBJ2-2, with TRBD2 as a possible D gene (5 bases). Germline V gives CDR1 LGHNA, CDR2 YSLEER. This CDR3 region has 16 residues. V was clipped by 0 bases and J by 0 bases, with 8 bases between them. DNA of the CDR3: TGCGCCAGCAGCCAAGATCCGGGGACGAACACCGGGGAGCTGTTTTTT. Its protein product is CASSQDPGTNTGELFF.

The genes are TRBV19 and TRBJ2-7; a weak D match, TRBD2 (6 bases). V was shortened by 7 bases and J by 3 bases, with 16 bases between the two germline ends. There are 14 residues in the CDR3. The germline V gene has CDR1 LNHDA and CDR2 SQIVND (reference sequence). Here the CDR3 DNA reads TGTGCCAGTAATTACGGCGGAGGGAGCTACGAGCAGTACTTC. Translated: CASNYGGGSYEQYF.

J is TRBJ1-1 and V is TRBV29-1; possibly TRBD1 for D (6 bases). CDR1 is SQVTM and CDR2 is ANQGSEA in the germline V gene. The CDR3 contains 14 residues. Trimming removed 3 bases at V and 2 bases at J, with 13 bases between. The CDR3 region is CSVDLGQTNTEAFF. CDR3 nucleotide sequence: TGCAGCGTTGATCTCGGACAGACAAACACTGAAGCTTTCTTT. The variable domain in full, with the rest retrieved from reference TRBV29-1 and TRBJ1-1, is SAVISQKPSRDICQRGTSLTIQCQVDSQVTMMFWYRQQPGQSLTLIATANQGSEATYESGFVIDKFPISRPNLTFSTLTVSNMSPEDSSIYLCSVDLGQTNTEAFFGQGTRLTVV.